Listed here are 17 T cell receptor beta chains from one sample, sequenced in a study of blood T cell repertoires in COVID-19. The repertoire was sequenced with immunoSEQ multiplex PCR; TCRdb's copy has only in-frame clones and lacks some. The table records roughly 81,000 clones, around 87% of them present only once. The sequencing sample was made of peripheral blood. All receptors derive from a man between 40 and 49 years old with acute or convalescent COVID-19.

The J gene is TRBJ1-2, the V gene TRBV19, with 10 bases fitting TRBD1. The CDR3 consists of 14 residues. The V gene's germline CDR1 is LNHDA and CDR2 SQIVND (reference sequence). With 7 bases clipped from V and 7 bases from J, the junction kept 9 bases outside the gene matches. In DNA, the CDR3 is TGTGCCAGTATAAGACAGGGGGCAGGCTCTGGCTACACCTTC. Amino acid sequence: CASIRQGAGSGYTF.

The chain links TRBV6-5 to TRBJ2-3; TRBD2 is a possible D gene (5 bases). The length of the CDR3 is 14 residues. Germline lookup yields CDR1 MNHEY and CDR2 SVGAGI. The V end was cut by 7 bases, the J end by 0 bases, with 11 bases between. The CDR3 sequence is CASKRTTSTDTQYF. For the CDR3, the DNA is TGTGCCAGCAAGCGGACGACTAGCACAGATACGCAGTATTTT.

The V gene is TRBV25-1, the J gene TRBJ2-1; 8 bases agree with TRBD1. Trimming at V came to 4 bases and at J to 6 bases, leaving 11 bases not matched to a gene. CDR1 is MGHDK and CDR2 is SYGVNS in the germline V gene. The CDR3 has 16 residues. CDR3 DNA sequence: TGTGCCAGCAGTGCACAGGGACAGGCCTACCTCAATGAGCAGTTCTTC. The encoded protein is CASSAQGQAYLNEQFF.

This clone was seen a single time. Germline is not matched at one junction end, which may reflect a read error. The chain joins TRBV7-7 to TRBJ2-7; 9 bases agree with TRBD1. The CDR3 length is 15 residues. Per the germline V gene, CDR1 is SSHAT and CDR2 is FNYEAQ (reference sequence). CDR3: CASSLGTGFSYEQYF. CDR3 bases: TGTGCTAGCAGCTTAGGGACAGGGTTCTCCTACGAGCAGTACTTC.

The CDR3 DNA follows: TGCGCCAGCAGCCAGGGACAACCCCGACCCACTTTGCAGTTCTTC. It encodes CASSQGQPRPTLQFF. V is TRBV4-1 and J is TRBJ2-1; tentatively, D is TRBD1 (6 bases). CDR3 size: 15 residues. Germline V CDR1 and CDR2: MGHRA, YSYEKL. V was clipped by 3 bases and J by 12 bases, with 21 bases between them.

The chain carries TRBV30 and TRBJ1-2, with D unclear. Germline CDR1 GTSNPN, CDR2 SVGIG (reference sequence). CDR3 size: 12 residues. V was clipped by 1 base and J by 2 bases, with 5 bases between them. The DNA for the CDR3 is TGTGCCTGGAGTGGGCAGAACTATGGCTACACCTTC. Translated, it gives CAWSGQNYGYTF.

This chain connects TRBV6-5 to TRBJ1-5; D unresolved. CDR3 length: 13 residues. V was cut by 6 bases and J by 5 bases, with 11 bases left in between. Germline CDR1 is MNHEY and CDR2 is SVGAGI. DNA of the CDR3: TGTGCCAGCAGACCCGAGAGGGATCAGCCCCAGCATTTT. Amino acids: CASRPERDQPQHF.

The chain carries TRBV15 and TRBJ1-2; 7 nucleotides match TRBD1. V trimming: 1 base; J trimming: 7 bases; junction bases outside the gene matches: 12. The CDR3 covers 16 residues. CDR1 is LNHNV, CDR2 YYDKDF, per germline (reference sequence). CDR3 nucleotide sequence: TGTGCCACCAGCAGAGGAGTCCCGACAGGGAAGGTTGGCTACACCTTC. Its protein is CATSRGVPTGKVGYTF.

V usage is TRBV5-4 and J usage is TRBJ2-5; the match to TRBD1 covers 7 bases. V lost 5 bases, J lost 2 bases, and 3 bases stayed unmatched. CDR1 is SGHNT and CDR2 is YYREEE in the germline V gene (reference sequence). The CDR3 is 13 amino acids. The CDR3 nucleotides are TGTGCCAGCAGGACGGGACAGCAAGAGACCCAGTACTTC. This gives the protein CASRTGQQETQYF. Together with reference TRBV5-4 and TRBJ2-5, the CDR3 gives the full variable domain: ETGVTQSPTHLIKTRGQQVTLRCSSQSGHNTVSWYQQALGQGPQFIFQYYREEENGRGNFPPRFSGLQFPNYSSELNVNALELDDSALYLCASRTGQQETQYFGPGTRLLVL.

This clone was seen more than once but under ten times. This chain links TRBV30 with TRBJ1-5; a possible D gene is TRBD1 (6 bases). The CDR3 length is 14 residues. Germline CDR1 reads GTSNPN; CDR2 reads SVGIG (reference sequence). V was trimmed by 4 bases and J by 6 bases, leaving 16 bases between them. This chain's CDR3 is CAWNQQGWGQPQHF. The CDR3 DNA reads TGTGCCTGGAACCAACAGGGATGGGGTCAGCCCCAGCATTTT.

In its sample, this clone was seen once. The V gene is TRBV5-1, the J gene TRBJ2-1; 9 positions agree with TRBD2. Germline-derived CDR1 and CDR2 are SGHRS and YFSETQ. With 0 bases clipped from V and 6 bases from J, the junction kept 7 bases outside the gene matches. The CDR3 totals 16 residues. The chain's CDR3 is CASSLAVGTSINEQFF. CDR3 nucleotides: TGCGCCAGCAGCTTGGCCGTCGGGACTAGCATCAATGAGCAGTTCTTC.

The V gene is TRBV20-1, the J gene TRBJ2-7; TRBD2 matches 7 bases. The CDR3 covers 13 residues. Germline values: CDR1 DFQATT, CDR2 SNEGSKA (reference sequence). V lost 3 bases to trimming and J lost 2 bases; unmatched junction nucleotides: 4. CDR3 residues: CSASKAGPYEQYF. CDR3 nucleotide sequence: TGCAGTGCTAGTAAAGCGGGACCCTACGAGCAGTACTTC.

This rearrangement joins TRBV10-3 to TRBJ2-1; TRBD2 matches 14 bases. The CDR3 loop spans 20 amino acids. Germline V gene lookup returns CDR1 ENHRY and CDR2 SYGVKD. Trimming took 0 bases from V and 0 from J; bases not matched to a gene: 7. The CDR3 nucleotides are TGTGCCATCAGTGAGTCGGGACTAGCGGGGGCCCCGAGCTCCTACAATGAGCAGTTCTTC. Translation: CAISESGLAGAPSSYNEQFF.

The chain joins TRBV12-3 or TRBV12-4 to TRBJ1-1; TRBD1 might be the D (6 bases). The CDR3 extends over 13 amino acids. The V and J ends lost 8 bases and 2 bases respectively, with 12 bases between them. The CDR3 DNA reads TGTGCCAGCGCCACAGGGCTTAACACTGAAGCTTTCTTT. Its translation is CASATGLNTEAFF.

This clone occurred a few times. The chain is built from TRBV7-9 and TRBJ2-1; 9 bases match TRBD1. Trimming took 5 bases from V and 5 from J; bases not matched to a gene: 19. Germline CDR1 SEHNR, CDR2 FQNEAQ (reference sequence). CDR3 length equals 19 residues. CDR3 sequence: CASSPSQGAGVLGDNEQFF. The CDR3 coding sequence is TGTGCCAGCAGCCCTTCACAGGGGGCAGGAGTATTGGGAGACAATGAGCAGTTCTTC.

The chain uses TRBV30 and TRBJ1-2; no firm D call. Germline V gene data show CDR1 as GTSNPN and CDR2 as SVGIG (reference sequence). This CDR3 region has 13 residues. V was pared by 0 bases and J by 7 bases, with 12 bases between. The CDR3 bases are TGTGCCTGGAGTGTATCCGGGTTGGGTGGCTACACCTTC. It translates to CAWSVSGLGGYTF.

CDR3 residues: CASIFVPNEHGNEQFF. CDR3 nucleotide sequence: TGTGCCAGCATTTTTGTCCCCAATGAACATGGTAATGAGCAGTTCTTC. The chain combines TRBV5-5 with TRBJ2-1; no clear D gene. Trimming removed 6 bases from V and 7 bases from J, with 23 bases in between. CDR1 and CDR2 from the germline V gene are SGHKS and YYEKEE (reference sequence). The CDR3 sequence is 16 residues long.